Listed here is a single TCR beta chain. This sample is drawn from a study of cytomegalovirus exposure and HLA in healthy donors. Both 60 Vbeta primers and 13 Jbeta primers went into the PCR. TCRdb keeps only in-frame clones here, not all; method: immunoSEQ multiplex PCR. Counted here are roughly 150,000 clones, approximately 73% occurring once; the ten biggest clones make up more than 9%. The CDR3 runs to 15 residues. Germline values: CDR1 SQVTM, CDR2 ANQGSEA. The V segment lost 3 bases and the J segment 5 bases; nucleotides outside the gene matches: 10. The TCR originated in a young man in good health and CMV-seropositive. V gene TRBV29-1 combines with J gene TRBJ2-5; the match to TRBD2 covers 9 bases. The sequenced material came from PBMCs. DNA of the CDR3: TGCAGCGTTGAGCCTGGGACTAGCTGGGGGGAGACCCAGTACTTC. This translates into CSVEPGTSWGETQYF.